One sample yielded the 20 T cell receptor beta chains listed below, sequenced in a study of CD8+ T cells in alopecia areata. Extracted from the samples, RNA was reverse transcribed into cDNA to serve as the sequencing template. Clones were read by immunoSEQ multiplex PCR, and TCRdb kept only the in-frame ones, dropping some. The sample consists of 100,000 to 150,000 clones, around 60% of them appearing once. Source: CD4+ T cells sorted from blood, taken at week 0. Receptor source: a human donor with alopecia areata.

The J gene is TRBJ2-2, the V gene TRBV18; 7 bases match TRBD2. The CDR3 loop spans 15 amino acids. V gave up 4 bases and J gave up 3 bases; unmatched junction bases: 5. Per the germline V gene, CDR1 is KGHSH and CDR2 is LQKENI. DNA of the CDR3: TGTGCCAGCTCACGAGGGAGGGGCGACACCGGGGAGCTGTTTTTT. Translation: CASSRGRGDTGELFF.

The chain links TRBV4-3 to TRBJ1-1; D unclear. There are 14 residues in the CDR3. Germline CDR1 reads LGHNA; CDR2 reads YSLEER. V was trimmed by 2 bases and J by 1 base, leaving 8 bases between them. The chain's CDR3 is CASSQSNRNTEAFF. CDR3 bases: TGCGCCAGCAGCCAATCGAACAGGAACACTGAAGCTTTCTTT.

This clone was recorded a few times. This chain links TRBV5-1 with TRBJ2-5; D is tentatively TRBD1 or TRBD2 (5 bases each). CDR3 length: 13 residues. Germline values: CDR1 SGHRS, CDR2 YFSETQ. Deletions cut 5 bases from V and 5 bases from J, with 13 bases between. CDR3 residues: CASRGPPRETQYF. As DNA, the CDR3 is TGCGCCAGCAGGGGACCCCCTCGGGAGACCCAGTACTTC.

This clone was counted between two and nine times. J is TRBJ2-1 and V is TRBV4-3, with D perhaps matching TRBD2 (6 bases). Looked up from germline, CDR1 is LGHNA and CDR2 is YSLEER. This CDR3 spans 15 amino acids. The ends were cut back, 0 bases at V and 10 bases at J, with 16 bases in the middle. The CDR3 DNA follows: TGCGCCAGCAGCCAAGATGTGGCGTGGGGGGTAGAGCAGTTCTTC. Protein sequence: CASSQDVAWGVEQFF.

The rearrangement joins TRBV5-1 to TRBJ2-1; no definite D call. The CDR3 is 11 residues long. The V gene's germline CDR1 is SGHRS and CDR2 YFSETQ. Trimming shortened V by 4 bases and J by 10 bases, and 9 bases separated the two germline ends. The CDR3 sequence is CASSAREEQFF. The CDR3 coding sequence is TGCGCCAGCAGCGCCAGAGAAGAGCAGTTCTTC. Supplemented by reference TRBV5-1 and TRBJ2-1, the full variable domain reads KAGVTQTPRYLIKTRGQQVTLSCSPISGHRSVSWYQQTPGQGLQFLFEYFSETQRNKGNFPGRFSGRQFSNSRSEMNVSTLELGDSALYLCASSAREEQFFGPGTRLTVL.

This clone was observed a few times. The chain links TRBV19 to TRBJ2-3; D uncertain. The ends were cut back, 5 bases at V and 0 bases at J, with 6 bases in the middle. The CDR3 extends over 13 amino acids. CDR1 is LNHDA and CDR2 is SQIVND in the germline V gene (reference sequence). In DNA form, the CDR3 reads TGTGCCAGTAGTCCGACTAGCACAGATACGCAGTATTTT. Protein product: CASSPTSTDTQYF.

The V and J genes are TRBV5-1 and TRBJ2-7; TRBD2 agrees at 10 bases. Germline CDR1 and CDR2: SGHRS and YFSETQ. V lost 4 bases and J lost 2; bases outside the gene matches: 6. This CDR3 region has 15 residues. CDR3 in DNA: TGCGCCAGCAGCATGGGGACTAGCGTTACCTACGAGCAGTACTTC. It translates to CASSMGTSVTYEQYF.

The gene calls are TRBV9 and TRBJ2-1, with D unresolved. Germline lookup yields CDR1 SGDLS and CDR2 YYNGEE. The CDR3 loop spans 12 amino acids. The V gene lost 4 bases and the J gene lost 3 bases, with 5 bases spanning the gap. CDR3 loop: CASSPHYNEQFF. As DNA, the CDR3 is TGTGCCAGCAGCCCCCACTACAATGAGCAGTTCTTC.

The chain uses TRBV27 and TRBJ1-2; 7 bases match TRBD1. V lost 3 bases and J lost 0; bases outside the gene matches: 7. The CDR3 contains 16 residues. Germline V gives CDR1 MNHEY, CDR2 SMNVEV (reference sequence). DNA of the CDR3: TGTGCCAGCAGTTTCTTTCGGGACAGAGCTAACTATGGCTACACCTTC. Residues: CASSFFRDRANYGYTF.

This chain uses TRBV5-1 with TRBJ2-1; 10 bases fit TRBD2. Germline lookup yields CDR1 SGHRS and CDR2 YFSETQ. V lost 4 bases to trimming and J lost 15 bases; unmatched junction nucleotides: 10. The CDR3 consists of 13 residues. The CDR3 protein is CASSLELAGVRFF. CDR3 nucleotides: TGCGCCAGCAGCCTGGAGCTAGCGGGGGTTCGGTTCTTC.

This clone appeared a few times. The chain carries TRBV28 and TRBJ1-2; D gene ambiguous. V lost 2 bases and J lost 4, with 11 bases in between. Germline V lookup: CDR1 MDHEN, CDR2 SYDVKM. This CDR3 has 14 amino acids. CDR3 protein: CASSLGEGFYGYTF. CDR3 sequence (DNA): TGTGCCAGCAGTTTAGGGGAGGGATTCTATGGCTACACCTTC.

This sequence joins TRBV5-1 and TRBJ2-6, with D uncertain. This CDR3 spans 14 amino acids. Per germline, CDR1 SGHRS and CDR2 YFSETQ. Trimming removed 4 bases at V and 0 bases at J, with 5 bases between. The CDR3 sequence: CASSRSSGANVLTF. Here the CDR3 DNA reads TGCGCCAGCAGCCGAAGCTCTGGGGCCAACGTCCTGACTTTC.

This clone was observed a handful of times. The gene calls are TRBV28 and TRBJ2-7; TRBD1 aligns across 8 bases. Trimming cost V 6 bases and J 10 bases; bases outside gene matches: 5. The CDR3 consists of 11 residues. Germline CDR1 is MDHEN and CDR2 is SYDVKM. Here the CDR3 DNA reads TGTGCCAGCAGCAGTCCAGGGGGCCAGTACTTC. The encoded protein is CASSSPGGQYF.

This chain links TRBV4-3 with TRBJ2-7, with D tentatively TRBD1 (6 bases). This CDR3 spans 16 amino acids. Germline V gene lookup returns CDR1 LGHNA and CDR2 YSLEER. Trimming left V 0 bases short and J 4 bases short, with 16 bases between. The CDR3 sequence: CASSQDTVGRGYEQYF. The CDR3 nucleotides are TGCGCCAGCAGCCAAGATACGGTTGGCAGGGGTTACGAGCAGTACTTC.

The V call is TRBV29-1, the J call TRBJ1-6, with D hard to call. CDR1 is SQVTM and CDR2 is ANQGSEA in the germline V gene. The CDR3 consists of 14 residues. Trimming removed 5 bases from V and 5 bases from J, with 13 bases in between. This chain's CDR3 is CSVSLSQHNSPLHF. The CDR3 DNA reads TGCAGCGTTTCGCTCAGCCAGCATAATTCACCCCTCCACTTT.

In its sample, this clone was seen a few times. The V gene is TRBV7-2, the J gene TRBJ2-7, with D perhaps TRBD2 (7 bases). The germline V gene encodes CDR1 SGHTA and CDR2 FQGNSA. V lost 4 bases, J lost 6 bases, and 10 bases lay in between. CDR3 size: 12 residues. The DNA for the CDR3 is TGTGCCAGCAGCTCCGGGGGGCCCGAGCAGTACTTC. Translated, it gives CASSSGGPEQYF.

The CDR3 DNA reads as TGTGCCACCAGCAGGTCTAAGGAGGGCGCAAACACCTTC. It encodes CATSRSKEGANTF. The chain recombines TRBV15 with TRBJ1-2; D gene unclear. V dropped 3 bases and J dropped 12 bases, with 17 bases sitting between them. The germline gives CDR1 LNHNV, CDR2 YYDKDF (reference sequence). This CDR3 has 13 residues.

This clone was recorded at least ten times. The V and J genes are TRBV2 and TRBJ1-1; no reliable D call. The germline gives CDR1 SNHLY, CDR2 FYNNEI. CDR3 size: 15 residues. Trimming removed 2 bases at V and 1 base at J, with 11 bases between. Here the CDR3 reads CASSERGRGNTEAFF. In nucleotides, the CDR3 is TGTGCCAGCAGTGAAAGAGGGCGCGGGAACACTGAAGCTTTCTTT. Looking up the rest from reference TRBV2 and TRBJ1-1 gives the full variable domain: EPEVTQTPSHQVTQMGQEVILRCVPISNHLYFYWYRQILGQKVEFLVSFYNNEISEKSEIFDDQFSVERPDGSNFTLKIRSTKLEDSAMYFCASSERGRGNTEAFFGQGTRLTVV.

This clone was observed a few times. V is TRBV5-1 and J is TRBJ2-3; the match to TRBD2 covers 9 bases. The V gene end was trimmed by 3 bases and the J gene end by 2 bases; junction bases not matched to a gene: 10. Germline assignment: CDR1 SGHRS and CDR2 YFSETQ. This CDR3 has 17 residues. This CDR3 is CASSSSGAAHNTDTQYF. The CDR3 DNA follows: TGCGCCAGCAGCTCTAGCGGGGCGGCACACAACACAGATACGCAGTATTTT.

This clone came up a few times. The chain employs TRBV5-1 and TRBJ2-1, with D possibly called TRBD1 or TRBD2 (5 bases each). This CDR3 is 17 amino acids long. V gave up 2 bases and J gave up 5 bases, with 20 bases separating them. CDR1 is SGHRS, CDR2 YFSETQ, per germline. In DNA, the CDR3 is TGCGCCAGCAGCTTAGATGGGCCCGGGATGGGGCACAATGAGCAGTTCTTC. It yields the protein CASSLDGPGMGHNEQFF.